The sequence of this T cell receptor (beta chain) was determined in a study of control samples from healthy donors and cancer patients. The protocol was immunoSEQ multiplex PCR, while the TCRdb copy is restricted to in-frame clones and leaves out a portion. Of roughly 450,000 clones detected, 75% to 95% appear once; the ten largest clones hold approximately 6.3%. The CDR3 spans 16 residues. Germline loops: CDR1 SGHTA, CDR2 FQGNSA. V was shortened by 6 bases and J by 7 bases, with 19 bases between the two germline ends. Sample: PBMCs. This clonotype was sampled from a man aged 40-50 years with head and neck cancer. This chain uses TRBV7-2 with TRBJ1-6; TRBD1 is a possible D gene (5 bases). The CDR3: CASSSRGGSGNSPLHF. CDR3 in DNA: TGTGCCAGCAGTTCTCGGGGGGGGTCTGGGAATTCACCCCTCCACTTT.